This section outlines one T cell receptor beta chain sequence together with its context. This sample is part of a study of blood T cell repertoires in COVID-19. Looking at the study overall: Italy, Spain and the United States were the sources of the convalescent and acute COVID-19 samples. The analysed material was cDNA or gDNA that came from T cells, B-cell-depleted T cells, or PBMCs.

Seattle patient enrollment occurred during active infection, with longitudinal follow-up thereafter. Source study methods: Amplification from reference gene primers served as the basis for estimated nucleated cell counts. This table comes from immunoSEQ multiplex PCR, and its TCRdb copy is limited to in-frame clones, with some not included. V, J and clone size were drawn from that table, and D and trimming were deduced from the DNA. The sample lists approximately 330,000 clones, roughly 86% occurring once. The CDR3 spans 13 residues. The germline V and J ends were trimmed by 3 bases and 10 bases, with 15 bases remaining between them. Germline V gives CDR1 LNHDA, CDR2 SQIVND (reference sequence).

This chain uses TRBV19 with TRBJ1-1; a weak D match, TRBD1 (5 bases). This TCR was sampled from a man younger than 40 with COVID-19, enrolled during active disease. The sequencing sample was made of peripheral blood. The CDR3 nucleotides read TGTGCCAGTAGTATGGATAAGGGGCGCGGAGCTTTCTTT. Its translation is CASSMDKGRGAFF. Variable domain in full (rest from reference TRBV19 and TRBJ1-1): DGGITQSPKYLFRKEGQNVTLSCEQNLNHDAMYWYRQDPGQGLRLIYYSQIVNDFQKGDIAEGYSVSREKKESFPLTVTSAQKNPTAFYLCASSMDKGRGAFFGQGTRLTVV.